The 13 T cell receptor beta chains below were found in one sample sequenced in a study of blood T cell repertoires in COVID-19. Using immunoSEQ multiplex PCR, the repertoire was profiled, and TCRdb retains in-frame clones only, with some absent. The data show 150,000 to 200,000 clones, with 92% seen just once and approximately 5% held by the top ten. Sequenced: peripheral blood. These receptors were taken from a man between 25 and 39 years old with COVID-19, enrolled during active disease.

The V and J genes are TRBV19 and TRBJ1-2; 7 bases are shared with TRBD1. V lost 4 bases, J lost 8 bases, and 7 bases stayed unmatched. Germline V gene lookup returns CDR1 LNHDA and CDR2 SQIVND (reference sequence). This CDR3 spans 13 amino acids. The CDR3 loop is CASSTDRVDGYTF. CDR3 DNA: TGTGCCAGTAGTACAGACAGGGTCGACGGCTACACCTTC.

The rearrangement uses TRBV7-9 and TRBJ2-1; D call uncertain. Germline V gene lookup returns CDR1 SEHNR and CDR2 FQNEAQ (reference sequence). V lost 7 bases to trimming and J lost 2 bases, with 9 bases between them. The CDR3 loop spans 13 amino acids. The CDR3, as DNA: TGTGCCAGCACCCGTGTCCCCTACAATGAGCAGTTCTTC. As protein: CASTRVPYNEQFF.

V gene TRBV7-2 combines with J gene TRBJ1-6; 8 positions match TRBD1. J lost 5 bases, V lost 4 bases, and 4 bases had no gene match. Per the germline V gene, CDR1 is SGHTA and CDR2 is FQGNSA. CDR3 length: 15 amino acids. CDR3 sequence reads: CASSSRTGNNSPLHF. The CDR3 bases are TGTGCCAGCAGCTCCCGGACAGGGAATAATTCACCCCTCCACTTT.

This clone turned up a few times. The CDR3 protein is CASKMGRIEKLFF. The DNA for the CDR3 is TGTGCCAGCAAGATGGGGAGGATTGAAAAACTGTTTTTT. The chain uses TRBV12-3 or TRBV12-4 and TRBJ1-4, with D uncertain. The CDR3 sequence is 13 residues long. The V gene lost 7 bases and the J gene lost 7 bases, with 13 bases spanning the gap.

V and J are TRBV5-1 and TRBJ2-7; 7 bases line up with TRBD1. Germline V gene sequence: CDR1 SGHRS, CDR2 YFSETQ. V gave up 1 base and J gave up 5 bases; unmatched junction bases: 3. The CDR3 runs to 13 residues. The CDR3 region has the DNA TGCGCCAGCAGCTTGTACGGGACAGACGAGCAGTACTTC. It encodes CASSLYGTDEQYF.

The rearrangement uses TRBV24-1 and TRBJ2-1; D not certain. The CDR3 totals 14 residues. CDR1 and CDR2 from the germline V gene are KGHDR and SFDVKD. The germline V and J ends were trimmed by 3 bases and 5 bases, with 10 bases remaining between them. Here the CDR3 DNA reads TGTGCCACCAGTGATCGGGTATCCGACAATGAGCAGTTCTTC. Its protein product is CATSDRVSDNEQFF.

CDR3 in amino acids: CATSDPTKPGQPQHF. CDR3 bases: TGTGCCACCAGTGATCCCACCAAGCCAGGGCAGCCCCAGCATTTT. The genes are TRBV24-1 and TRBJ1-5; tentatively, D is TRBD1 (5 bases). Germline loops: CDR1 KGHDR, CDR2 SFDVKD. V shed 3 bases and J shed 7 bases, with 15 bases lying between them. The CDR3 extends over 15 amino acids.

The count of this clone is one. The CDR3 loop is CASSAGGLYYGYTF. The CDR3 region has the DNA TGTGCCAGCAGTGCGGGAGGTCTCTACTATGGCTACACCTTC. J is TRBJ1-2 and V is TRBV2, with no clear D. In germline, CDR1 is SNHLY, CDR2 FYNNEI. V was pared by 4 bases and J by 3 bases, with 12 bases between. The CDR3 extends over 14 amino acids.

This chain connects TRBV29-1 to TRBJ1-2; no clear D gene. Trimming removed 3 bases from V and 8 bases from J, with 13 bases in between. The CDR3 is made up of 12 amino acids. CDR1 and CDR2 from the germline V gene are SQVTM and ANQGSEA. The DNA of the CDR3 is TGCAGCGTTGATAGGGAGGGTTTGGGCTACACCTTC. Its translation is CSVDREGLGYTF.

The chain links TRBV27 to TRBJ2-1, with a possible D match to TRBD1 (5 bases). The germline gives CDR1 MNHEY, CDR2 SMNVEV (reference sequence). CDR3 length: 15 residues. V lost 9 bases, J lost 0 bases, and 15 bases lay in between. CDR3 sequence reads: CASCLGASSYNEQFF. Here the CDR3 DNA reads TGTGCCAGTTGCCTAGGGGCCAGCTCCTACAATGAGCAGTTCTTC.

The CDR3 spells CATSRSYNEQFF. The CDR3 DNA reads TGTGCCACCAGCAGATCGTATAATGAGCAGTTCTTC. The chain combines TRBV15 with TRBJ2-1; D unclear. Germline CDR1 reads LNHNV; CDR2 reads YYDKDF (reference sequence). The CDR3 runs 12 residues. Trimming took 2 bases from V and 7 from J, leaving 6 bases between them.

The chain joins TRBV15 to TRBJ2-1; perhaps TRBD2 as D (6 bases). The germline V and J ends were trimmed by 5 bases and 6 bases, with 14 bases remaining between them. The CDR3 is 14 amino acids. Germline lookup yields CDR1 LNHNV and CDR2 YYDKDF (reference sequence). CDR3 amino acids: CATSPVPGLNEQFF. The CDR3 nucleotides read TGTGCCACCAGCCCCGTCCCGGGACTCAATGAGCAGTTCTTC.

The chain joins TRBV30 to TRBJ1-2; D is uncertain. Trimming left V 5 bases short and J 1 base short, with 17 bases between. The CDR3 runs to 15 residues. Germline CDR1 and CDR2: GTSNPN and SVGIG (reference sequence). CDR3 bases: TGTGCCTGGGCCTTAGGAGGGTCGGGTAACTATGGCTACACCTTC. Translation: CAWALGGSGNYGYTF.